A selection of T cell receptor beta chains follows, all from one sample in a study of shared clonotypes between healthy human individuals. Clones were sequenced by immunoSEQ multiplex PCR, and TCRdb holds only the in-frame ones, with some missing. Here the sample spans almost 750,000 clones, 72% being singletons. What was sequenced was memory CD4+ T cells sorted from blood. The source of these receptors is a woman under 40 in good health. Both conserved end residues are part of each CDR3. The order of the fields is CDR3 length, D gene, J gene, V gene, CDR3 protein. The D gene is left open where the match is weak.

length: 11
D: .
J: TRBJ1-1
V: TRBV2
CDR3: CASNGPTEAFF

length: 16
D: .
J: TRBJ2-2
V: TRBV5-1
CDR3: CASSLYLASNTGELFF

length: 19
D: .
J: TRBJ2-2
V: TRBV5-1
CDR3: CASSSAPRMRLGNTGELFF

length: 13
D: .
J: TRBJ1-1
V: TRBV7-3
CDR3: CASSSMRDTEAFF

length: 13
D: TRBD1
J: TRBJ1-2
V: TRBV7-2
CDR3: CASSGDRDSGYTF

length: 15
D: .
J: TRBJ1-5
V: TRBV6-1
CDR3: CASTPFEGGNQPQHF

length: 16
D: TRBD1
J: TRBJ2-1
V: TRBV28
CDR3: CASSLWPSTGDNEQFF

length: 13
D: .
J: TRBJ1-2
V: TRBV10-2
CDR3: CASSDNPKVGYTF

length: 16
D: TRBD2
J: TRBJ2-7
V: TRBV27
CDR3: CASSLLDSGSSYEQYF

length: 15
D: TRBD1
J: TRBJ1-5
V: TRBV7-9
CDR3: CASSSTGSGNQPQHF

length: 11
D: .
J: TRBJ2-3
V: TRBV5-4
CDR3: CASKGTDTQYF

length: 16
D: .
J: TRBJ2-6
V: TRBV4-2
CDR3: CASSQENGAGANVLTF

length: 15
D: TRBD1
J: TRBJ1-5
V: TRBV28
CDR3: CASRSGQATRGPQHF

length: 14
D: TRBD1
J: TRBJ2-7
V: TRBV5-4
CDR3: CASSLLGTGNEQYF

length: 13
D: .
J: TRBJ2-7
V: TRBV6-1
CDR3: CASLTGQPYEQYF

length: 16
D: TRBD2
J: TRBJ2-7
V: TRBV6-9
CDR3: CASNESWLAGEYEQYF

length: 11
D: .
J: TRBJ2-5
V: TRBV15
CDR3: CATSSRETQYF

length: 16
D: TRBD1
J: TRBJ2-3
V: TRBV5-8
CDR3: CASSANTGTGADTQYF

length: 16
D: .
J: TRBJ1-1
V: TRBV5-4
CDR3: CASSPNGGRKNTEAFF

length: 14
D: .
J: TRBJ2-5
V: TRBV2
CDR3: CASSEYQAPGTQYF

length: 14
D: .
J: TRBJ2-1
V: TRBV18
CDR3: CASSPDIQYNEQFF

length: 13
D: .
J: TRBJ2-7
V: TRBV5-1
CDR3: CASSWDGRYEQYF

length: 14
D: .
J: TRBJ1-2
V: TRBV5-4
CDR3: CASSYQTGHYGYTF

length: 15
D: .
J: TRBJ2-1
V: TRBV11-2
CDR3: CASSPSQSSYNEQFF

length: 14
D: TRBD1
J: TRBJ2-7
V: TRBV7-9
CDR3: CASSQPGQDYEQYF

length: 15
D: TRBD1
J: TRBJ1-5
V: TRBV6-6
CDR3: CASSRDREGRQPQHF

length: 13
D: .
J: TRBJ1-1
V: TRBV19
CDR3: CASSNQGDTEAFF

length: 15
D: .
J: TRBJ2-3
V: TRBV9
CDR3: CASSPNPGNTDTQYF

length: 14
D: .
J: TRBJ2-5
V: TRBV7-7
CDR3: CASSPGGPKETQYF

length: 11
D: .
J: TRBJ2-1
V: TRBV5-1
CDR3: CASSLDNEQFF

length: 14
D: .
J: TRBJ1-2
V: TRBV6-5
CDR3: CASSPAGTNYGYTF

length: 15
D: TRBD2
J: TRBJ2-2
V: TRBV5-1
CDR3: CASSPAGDSTGELFF

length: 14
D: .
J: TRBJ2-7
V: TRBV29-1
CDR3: CSVWYSGAIGEQYF

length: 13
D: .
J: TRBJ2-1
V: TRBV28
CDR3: CATRVGGYNEQFF

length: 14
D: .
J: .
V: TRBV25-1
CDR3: CASSEFAGSYEQYF

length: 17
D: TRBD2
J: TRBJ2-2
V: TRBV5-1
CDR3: CASSPPLAGVSTGELFF

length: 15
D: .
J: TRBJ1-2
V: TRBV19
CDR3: CASSIGVGTLYGYTF

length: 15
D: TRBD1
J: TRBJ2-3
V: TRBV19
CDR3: CASSIQGASTDTQYF

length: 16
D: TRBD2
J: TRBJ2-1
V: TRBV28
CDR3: CASSPGTSGFYNEQFF

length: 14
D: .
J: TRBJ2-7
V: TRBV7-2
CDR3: CASSLLIPLGEQYF

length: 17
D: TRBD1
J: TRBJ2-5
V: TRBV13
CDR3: CASSFFGATGGAETQYF

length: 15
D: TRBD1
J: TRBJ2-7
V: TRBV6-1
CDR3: CASSAPAGGSYEQYF

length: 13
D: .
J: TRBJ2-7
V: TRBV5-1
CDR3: CASSRIPSSEQYF

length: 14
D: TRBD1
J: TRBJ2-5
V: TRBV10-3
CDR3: CAISDRGQRETQYF

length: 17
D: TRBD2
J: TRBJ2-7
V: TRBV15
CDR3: CATSREAPGLASYEQYF

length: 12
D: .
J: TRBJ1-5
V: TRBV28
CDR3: CASNRPLQPQHF

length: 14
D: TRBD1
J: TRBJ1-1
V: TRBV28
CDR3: CASSSPGQGAGAFF

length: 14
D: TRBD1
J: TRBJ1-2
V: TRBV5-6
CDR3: CASSTLTGNYGYTF

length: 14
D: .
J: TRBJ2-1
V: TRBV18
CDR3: CASSRMGVGNEQFF

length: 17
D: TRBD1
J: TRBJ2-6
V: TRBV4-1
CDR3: CASSQGRQGTGANVLTF

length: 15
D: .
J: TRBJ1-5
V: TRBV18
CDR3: CASSPSAGNNQPQHF

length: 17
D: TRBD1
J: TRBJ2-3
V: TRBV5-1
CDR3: CASRRPGTGTRTDTQYF

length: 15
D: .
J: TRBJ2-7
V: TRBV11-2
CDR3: CASSLALGLSYEQYF

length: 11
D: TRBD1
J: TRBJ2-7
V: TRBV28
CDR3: CASSLDRGEYF

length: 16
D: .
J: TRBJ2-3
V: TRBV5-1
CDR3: CASSLASGAATDTQYF

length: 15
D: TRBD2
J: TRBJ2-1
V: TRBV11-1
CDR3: CASSLALAGDDEQFF

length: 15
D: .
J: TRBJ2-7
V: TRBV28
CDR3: CASSQPGVSTYEQYF

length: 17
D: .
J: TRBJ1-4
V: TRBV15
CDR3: CATSRLGQGSTNEKLFF

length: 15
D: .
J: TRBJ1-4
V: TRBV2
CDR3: CASSYSHPQGEKLFF